This TCR beta chain comes out of a study of shared clonotypes between healthy human individuals. At the level of the study: The study enrolled a couple of women and three men aged 18 to 49.

A single count supports this clone. Among the donors, all were Caucasian adults who lived in Nashville, Tennessee. Generated by immunoSEQ multiplex PCR, the TCRdb table keeps only in-frame clones and is missing some. The data hold 1,500,000 or so clones, with over 95% observed a single time. The specimen sequenced was naive CD4+ T cells sorted from blood. Subset meaning: CD45RA+ positively selected. This clonotype was obtained from a man aged 30 to 45 in good health.

The CDR3 sequence is CAISARGGSYEQYF. The CDR3 bases are TGTGCCATCAGTGCTCGAGGCGGGTCCTACGAGCAGTACTTC. This chain links TRBV10-3 with TRBJ2-7; weak D call: TRBD2 (5 bases). In germline, CDR1 is ENHRY, CDR2 SYGVKD. The CDR3 has 14 residues. Trimming left V 4 bases short and J 1 base short, with 11 bases between.